These 5 T cell receptor beta chains were sequenced from one sample in a study of blood T cells in healthy people across ages. A second PCR of about 7 to 12 cycles used a sample-barcoded 5' primer and a J-beta primer mix. MiXCR, applied by TCRdb to the 5' RACE reads, yields one record per CDR3 protein. The sample includes around 500,000 distinct CDR3 sequences, about 27% seen only once; the top ten take 3% to 4%. These sequences were also reported in another study, on T cells of mothers and their children.

Sequencing was performed on blood. The receptors were sampled from a boy aged 2 to 10 in good health.

This clonotype turned up a few times. The chain employs TRBV7-2 and TRBJ2-7; maybe TRBD2 (5 bases). V was cut by 1 base and J by 9 bases, with 10 bases left in between. Germline V CDR1 and CDR2: SGHTA, FQGNSA. The CDR3 runs to 12 residues. This CDR3 is CASSLEWRVQYF. The DNA of the CDR3 is TGTGCCAGCAGCTTAGAGTGGCGGGTGCAGTACTTC.

The table lists this clonotype with a few counts. The rearrangement joins TRBV5-1 to TRBJ2-5; 11 bases fit TRBD2. The J call could be wrong; TRBJ2-7 is a better fit for the DNA end. Germline V lookup: CDR1 SGHRS, CDR2 YFSETQ. This CDR3 has 16 residues. The CDR3 DNA follows: TGCGCCAGCAGCCCGCATGGGACTAGCGGCAACTACGAGCAGTACTTC. Its protein product is CASSPHGTSGNYEQYF.

This clonotype was counted ten times or more. The chain is built from TRBV4-1 and TRBJ1-4; D gene unclear. In germline, CDR1 is MGHRA, CDR2 YSYEKL. The CDR3 contains 14 residues. V was cut by 1 base and J by 7 bases, with 10 bases left in between. CDR3 residues: CASSQVNGVEKLFF. The CDR3 DNA is TGCGCCAGCAGCCAAGTTAACGGGGTTGAAAAACTGTTTTTT.

V usage is TRBV7-9 and J usage is TRBJ2-5, with D hard to call. Gene TRBJ2-7 matches the end of the DNA better, so the J call may be wrong. Germline values: CDR1 SEHNR, CDR2 FQNEAQ (reference sequence). The CDR3 is 14 amino acids. The DNA for the CDR3 is TGTGCCAGCAGCTTAGACCAAACTACCCACGAGCAGTACTTC. Its translation: CASSLDQTTHEQYF.

There are a few counts of this clonotype. The chain is built from TRBV7-9 and TRBJ2-4; no firm D call. The germline CDR1 and CDR2 sequences are SEHNR and FQNEAQ (reference sequence). Trimming took off 5 bases at V and 5 bases at J, with 10 bases between the two ends. The CDR3 consists of 13 residues. The CDR3 spells CASSLSMENIQYF. CDR3 bases: TGTGCCAGCAGCCTTTCGATGGAAAACATTCAGTACTTC.